The 10 T cell receptor beta chains in this list originate from one sample, sequenced in a study of T cell responses to AZD1222 COVID-19 vaccine. Sequencing used immunoSEQ multiplex PCR; TCRdb keeps in-frame clones, though not all of them. The profile covers 200,000 or so clones, with around 93% appearing a single time and 1% taken by the ten largest. Sequencing was performed on peripheral blood, taken on day 0 of MenACWY control vaccination. These receptors originate from an adult in good health.

The rearrangement joins TRBV10-2 to TRBJ1-4; the D is unclear. With 8 bases removed from V and 0 bases from J, the gap between germline ends came to 10 bases. This CDR3 has 14 residues. Germline CDR1 and CDR2: WSHSY and SAAADI. The CDR3 here is CASFDTATNEKLFF. The CDR3 bases are TGCGCCAGCTTCGACACCGCAACTAATGAAAAACTGTTTTTT.

The V and J genes are TRBV6-5 and TRBJ1-4, with 7 bases identical to TRBD1. The V and J ends lost 6 bases and 8 bases, in that order; junction bases with no gene match: 9. Germline V lookup: CDR1 MNHEY, CDR2 SVGAGI. CDR3 size: 14 residues. CDR3 in DNA: TGTGCCAGCAGGGTCGACAGGGTAGGAGAAAAACTGTTTTTT. It is translated as CASRVDRVGEKLFF.

The chain uses TRBV19 and TRBJ1-1; 8 positions match TRBD1. V trimming: 5 bases; J trimming: 3 bases; junction bases outside the gene matches: 14. The CDR3 length is 17 residues. The germline gives CDR1 LNHDA, CDR2 SQIVND (reference sequence). The CDR3 coding sequence is TGTGCCAGTAGTCGCATTTCAGGGGGCAGACCCGACACTGAAGCTTTCTTT. Its protein product is CASSRISGGRPDTEAFF.

The chain uses TRBV7-9 and TRBJ1-2; 7 nucleotides align to TRBD1. This CDR3 is built from 13 residues. J was trimmed by 4 bases and V by 2 bases; bases with no gene match: 1. CDR1 and CDR2 from the germline V gene are SEHNR and FQNEAQ (reference sequence). CDR3 amino acids: CASSLQGGYGYTF. The CDR3 DNA is TGTGCCAGCAGCTTACAGGGGGGCTATGGCTACACCTTC.

This rearrangement joins TRBV6-6 to TRBJ1-1; tentative D call: TRBD1 (5 bases). The V end was cut by 5 bases, the J end by 4 bases, with 11 bases between. The CDR3 covers 13 residues. Germline V gives CDR1 MNHNY, CDR2 SVGAGI (reference sequence). The CDR3 protein is CASSPSRGTEAFF. The CDR3 DNA reads TGTGCCAGCAGTCCCAGTAGGGGCACTGAAGCTTTCTTT.

Remarks on this clone: The junction and the germline gene differ at one end; a read error may be behind it. The gene calls are TRBV18 and TRBJ2-5; 9 bases fit TRBD2. This CDR3 spans 15 amino acids. Germline V gives CDR1 KGHSH, CDR2 LQKENI. The CDR3 loop is CASSPARGGQQTQYF. CDR3 sequence (DNA): TGTGCCAGCTCACCGGCGCGGGGGGGCCAACAGACCCAGTACTTC.

V and J are TRBV6-2 or TRBV6-3 and TRBJ1-5; TRBD1 is a possible D gene (5 bases). The CDR3 loop spans 18 amino acids. CDR1 MNHEY and CDR2 SVGEGT come from the germline V gene. Trimming pared 2 bases from V and 0 bases from J, leaving 17 bases between. This CDR3 is CASSYIKGRIYSNQPQHF. Here the CDR3 DNA reads TGTGCCAGCAGTTACATTAAGGGGCGGATTTATAGCAATCAGCCCCAGCATTTT.

This rearrangement joins TRBV7-9 to TRBJ1-4, with TRBD1 matching over 8 bases. V dropped 1 base and J dropped 8; count of bases not matched to a gene: 3. The CDR3 totals 14 residues. Germline CDR1 reads SEHNR; CDR2 reads FQNEAQ (reference sequence). The CDR3 spells CASSLVTGGEKLFF. CDR3 in DNA: TGTGCCAGCAGCTTAGTCACAGGGGGAGAAAAACTGTTTTTT.

This sequence joins TRBV7-2 and TRBJ1-6; possibly TRBD1 for D (6 bases). In germline, CDR1 is SGHTA, CDR2 FQGNSA. The CDR3 has 15 amino acids. V dropped 2 bases and J dropped 7 bases, with 12 bases sitting between them. For the CDR3, the DNA is TGTGCCAGCAGCTTACATCAAGGGGGGAATTCACCCCTCCACTTT. It yields the protein CASSLHQGGNSPLHF. The full variable domain, rest sourced from reference TRBV7-2 and TRBJ1-6, is GAGVSQSPSNKVTEKGKDVELRCDPISGHTALYWYRQSLGQGLEFLIYFQGNSAPDKSGLPSDRFSAERTGGSVSTLTIQRTQQEDSAVYLCASSLHQGGNSPLHFGNGTRLTVT.

This clone is a singleton in its sample. The J gene is TRBJ2-5, the V gene TRBV7-2; TRBD2 aligns across 8 bases. Losses at the gene ends were 5 bases for V and 4 bases for J; bases not matched to a gene: 6. The germline gives CDR1 SGHTA, CDR2 FQGNSA. This CDR3 has 14 residues. This CDR3 reads CASSPSGGGETQYF. DNA for the CDR3: TGTGCCAGCAGCCCCAGCGGGGGTGGAGAGACCCAGTACTTC.